A single sample is the source of the 18 T cell receptor beta chains below, sequenced in a study of T-cell memory formation after mild COVID-19. MiXCR, run by TCRdb on the 5' RACE reads, gives a single entry per CDR3 protein. The data hold about 620,000 distinct CDR3 sequences, with about a sixth observed a single time. The sequenced sample consisted of PBMCs or a T cell subset sorted from them (not recorded which). The receptors stem from an adult woman who had mild COVID-19 (a few samples of this study predate the infection). Cell type and time point are not known.

This clonotype was counted between two and nine times. DNA of the CDR3: TGTGCCAGCAGCGACGCCGGGACAGGGGGCCCCTACGAGCAGTACTTC. This codes for CASSDAGTGGPYEQYF. J is TRBJ2-7 and V is TRBV7-2, with 12 bases fitting TRBD1. The CDR3 runs 16 residues. J gave up 2 bases and V 5 bases, and 7 bases lay outside the gene matches. In germline, CDR1 is SGHTA, CDR2 FQGNSA.

V usage is TRBV3-1 and J usage is TRBJ2-4; D gene ambiguous. The germline V gene encodes CDR1 LGHDT and CDR2 YNNKEL (reference sequence). V dropped 0 bases and J dropped 0 bases, with 9 bases sitting between them. This CDR3 spans 16 amino acids. CDR3 nucleotides: TGTGCCAGCAGCCAAGATGGGCCTTTAGCCAAAAACATTCAGTACTTC. This encodes CASSQDGPLAKNIQYF.

V and J are TRBV2 and TRBJ2-1, with 10 bases fitting TRBD2. Germline values: CDR1 SNHLY, CDR2 FYNNEI. The CDR3 spans 15 residues. Trimming cost V 3 bases and J 7 bases; bases outside gene matches: 6. The CDR3 nucleotides are TGTGCCAGCAGTGATACTAGCGGGGTAGGGAATGAGCAGTTCTTC. Protein product: CASSDTSGVGNEQFF.

This rearrangement joins TRBV15 to TRBJ1-5; tentative D call: TRBD1 (5 bases). Trimming removed 0 bases at V and 6 bases at J, with 15 bases between. CDR1 LNHNV and CDR2 YYDKDF come from the germline V gene (reference sequence). The CDR3 runs 16 residues. Here the CDR3 reads CATSRDRQGSSQPQHF. The CDR3 nucleotides read TGTGCCACCAGCAGAGACCGGCAGGGATCAAGTCAGCCCCAGCATTTT.

This clonotype was picked up a small number of times. The chain carries TRBV11-3 and TRBJ2-3; the D gene could be TRBD1 or TRBD2 (7 bases each). Deletions cut 4 bases from V and 2 bases from J, with 13 bases between. The length of the CDR3 is 15 residues. From germline, CDR1 is SGHNT and CDR2 YENEEA. CDR3 sequence: CASSSRGRATDTQYF. CDR3 in DNA: TGTGCCAGCAGCTCCAGGGGGAGGGCCACAGATACGCAGTATTTT. Together with reference TRBV11-3 and TRBJ2-3, the CDR3 gives the full variable domain: EAGVVQSPRYKIIEKKQPVAFWCNPISGHNTLYWYLQNLGQGPELLIRYENEEAVDDSQLPKDRFSAERLKGVDSTLKIQPAELGDSAVYLCASSSRGRATDTQYFGPGTRLTVL.

This clonotype occurred a few times. The chain joins TRBV10-3 to TRBJ2-4, with D unclear. Germline loops: CDR1 ENHRY, CDR2 SYGVKD. This CDR3 contains 16 residues. V dropped 0 bases and J dropped 0 bases, with 9 bases sitting between them. The CDR3 spells CAISESADLAKNIQYF. As DNA, the CDR3 is TGTGCCATCAGTGAGTCTGCAGATCTAGCCAAAAACATTCAGTACTTC.

This chain joins TRBV18 and TRBJ2-6; D is undetermined. Trimming pared 1 base from V and 0 bases from J, leaving 7 bases between. From germline, CDR1 is KGHSH and CDR2 LQKENI. This CDR3 has 16 residues. The DNA for the CDR3 is TGTGCCAGCTCACCACAATTAGACTCTGGGGCCAACGTCCTGACTTTC. Translating it yields CASSPQLDSGANVLTF.

This clonotype was recorded once. This chain links TRBV7-2 with TRBJ2-7, with no clear D. The CDR3 is made up of 14 amino acids. Germline values: CDR1 SGHTA, CDR2 FQGNSA. The V end was cut by 5 bases, the J end by 3 bases, with 14 bases between. The chain's CDR3 is CASSLTGTGYEQYF. DNA for the CDR3: TGTGCCAGCAGCCTGACGGGTACTGGCTACGAGCAGTACTTC. The full variable domain, in which reference TRBV7-2 and TRBJ2-7 provide the parts outside the CDR3, is GAGVSQSPSNKVTEKGKDVELRCDPISGHTALYWYRQSLGQGLEFLIYFQGNSAPDKSGLPSDRFSAERTGGSVSTLTIQRTQQEDSAVYLCASSLTGTGYEQYFGPGTRLTVT.

The chain employs TRBV16 and TRBJ2-5, with D possibly matching TRBD1 (6 bases). This CDR3 is 15 amino acids long. The V gene's germline CDR1 is KGHSY and CDR2 FQNENV. V was cut by 4 bases and J by 5 bases, with 17 bases left in between. CDR3 nucleotide sequence: TGTGCCAGCAGCCGATCACAGGGAATATTTGAGACCCAGTACTTC. This translates into CASSRSQGIFETQYF. Looking up the rest from reference TRBV16 and TRBJ2-5 gives the full variable domain: GEEVAQTPKHLVRGEGQKAKLYCAPIKGHSYVFWYQQVLKNEFKFLISFQNENVFDETGMPKERFSAKCLPNSPCSLEIQATKLEDSAVYFCASSRSQGIFETQYFGPGTRLLVL.

V gene TRBV11-1 combines with J gene TRBJ2-7; the D gene is possibly TRBD1 (5 bases). The CDR3 contains 14 residues. V lost 4 bases and J 3 bases, leaving 13 bases between the germline ends. From germline, CDR1 is SGHAT and CDR2 FQDESV (reference sequence). The CDR3 coding sequence is TGTGCCAGCAGCTCCAGGGTGTTTAGCTACGAGCAGTACTTC. Amino acids: CASSSRVFSYEQYF.

In its sample, this clonotype was seen a few times. The V call is TRBV4-1, the J call TRBJ1-4; no clear D gene. The germline V and J ends were trimmed by 1 base and 7 bases, with 13 bases remaining between them. The length of the CDR3 is 15 residues. The germline CDR1 and CDR2 sequences are MGHRA and YSYEKL. The CDR3 sequence: CASSQVGGYGEKLFF. CDR3 sequence (DNA): TGCGCCAGCAGCCAAGTAGGAGGGTACGGTGAAAAACTGTTTTTT.

The chain links TRBV5-1 to TRBJ2-5; D unresolved. This CDR3 has 14 residues. Germline-derived CDR1 and CDR2 are SGHRS and YFSETQ. Deletions cut 3 bases from V and 2 bases from J, with 11 bases between. CDR3 coding DNA: TGCGCCAGCAGCTCAAGGACCCCTCAAGAGACCCAGTACTTC. It translates to CASSSRTPQETQYF.

The rearrangement links TRBV6-5 to TRBJ2-7; TRBD1 agrees at 7 bases. V lost 5 bases and J lost 0; bases outside the gene matches: 4. The CDR3 covers 14 residues. In germline, CDR1 is MNHEY, CDR2 SVGAGI. The CDR3 DNA reads as TGTGCCAGCAGTACGGGACAGTTCTCCTACGAGCAGTACTTC. Encoded protein: CASSTGQFSYEQYF.

V is TRBV25-1 and J is TRBJ2-2, with D tentatively TRBD1 or TRBD2 (6 bases each). The CDR3 is made up of 19 amino acids. Per the germline V gene, CDR1 is MGHDK and CDR2 is SYGVNS. Trimming stripped 4 bases from V and 4 bases from J, with 25 bases between. CDR3 region: CASSGGPFGGQGSTGELFF. The CDR3 nucleotides are TGTGCCAGCAGTGGGGGACCTTTCGGGGGCCAGGGGTCCACCGGGGAGCTGTTTTTT.

The CDR3 here is CASSLSSRSSGFAYEQYF. CDR3 bases: TGTGCCAGCAGCTTAAGCAGTAGATCAAGCGGGTTTGCCTACGAGCAGTACTTC. The V gene is TRBV13, the J gene TRBJ2-7, with a possible D match to TRBD2 (6 bases). V was trimmed by 2 bases and J by 2 bases, leaving 22 bases between them. The CDR3 is made up of 18 amino acids. Per the germline V gene, CDR1 is PRHDT and CDR2 is FYEKMQ (reference sequence).

The chain's CDR3 is CATSDRDRGHTGELFF. Here the CDR3 DNA reads TGTGCCACCAGCGATCGGGACAGGGGACACACCGGGGAGCTGTTTTTT. This rearrangement joins TRBV24-1 to TRBJ2-2; 10 bases map to TRBD1. Germline V gene data show CDR1 as KGHDR and CDR2 as SFDVKD. The CDR3 contains 16 residues. V lost 7 bases, J lost 3 bases, and 7 bases stayed unmatched.

This chain uses TRBV7-9 with TRBJ2-5, with D possibly matching TRBD1 (5 bases). CDR1 SEHNR and CDR2 FQNEAQ come from the germline V gene (reference sequence). Trimming took 2 bases from V and 5 from J, leaving 15 bases between them. This CDR3 is 15 amino acids long. CDR3 protein: CASSLSSGLGETQYF. CDR3 bases: TGTGCCAGCAGCTTATCGTCAGGGCTGGGGGAGACCCAGTACTTC. Full variable domain (missing parts from reference TRBV7-9 and TRBJ2-5): DTGVSQNPRHKITKRGQNVTFRCDPISEHNRLYWYRQTLGQGPEFLTYFQNEAQLEKSRLLSDRFSAERPKGSFSTLEIQRTEQGDSAMYLCASSLSSGLGETQYFGPGTRLLVL.

V gene TRBV6-5 combines with J gene TRBJ1-6; the D is unclear. V lost 7 bases to trimming and J lost 7 bases, with 11 bases between them. Germline V CDR1 and CDR2: MNHEY, SVGAGI. CDR3 length: 13 residues. CDR3 sequence (DNA): TGTGCCAGCACCTCAAGACCCAATTCACCCCTCCACTTT. Translating gives CASTSRPNSPLHF.